The 18 T cell receptor beta chains below come from one sample, sequenced in a study of blood T cell repertoires in COVID-19. Some clones are missing from TCRdb's copy, which holds only in-frame ones; the method was immunoSEQ multiplex PCR. The sample shows 200,000 to 300,000 clones, roughly 89% of them seen only once. The sequenced material came from peripheral blood. Receptor source: a woman in her thirties or forties who had recovered from COVID-19.

The V call is TRBV5-4, the J call TRBJ2-1; 8 positions match TRBD2. CDR1 SGHNT and CDR2 YYREEE come from the germline V gene (reference sequence). The CDR3 covers 15 residues. V shed 4 bases and J 0 bases; nucleotides not matched to a gene: 3. The CDR3 protein is CASSIGGASYNEQFF. CDR3 nucleotide sequence: TGTGCCAGCAGCATCGGGGGGGCCTCCTACAATGAGCAGTTCTTC.

The V gene is TRBV7-9, the J gene TRBJ2-5; possibly TRBD1 for D (7 bases). V gave up 0 bases and J gave up 5 bases, with 16 bases separating them. In germline, CDR1 is SEHNR, CDR2 FQNEAQ (reference sequence). This CDR3 region has 16 residues. CDR3 nucleotide sequence: TGTGCCAGCAGCTTAGCGCAGGGGGGATGGGAGGAGACCCAGTACTTC. Its translation: CASSLAQGGWEETQYF.

The chain couples TRBV28 to TRBJ1-6; 7 bases match TRBD1. The CDR3 extends over 18 amino acids. Trimming removed 3 bases from V and 7 bases from J; junction bases left unmatched: 15. Germline lookup yields CDR1 MDHEN and CDR2 SYDVKM. The CDR3: CASSFEHGTAVLNSPLHF. The CDR3 coding sequence is TGTGCCAGCAGTTTCGAACACGGGACAGCCGTTCTGAATTCACCCCTCCACTTT. The variable domain in full, with the rest retrieved from reference TRBV28 and TRBJ1-6, is DVKVTQSSRYLVKRTGEKVFLECVQDMDHENMFWYRQDPGLGLRLIYFSYDVKMKEKGDIPEGYSVSREKKERFSLILESASTNQTSMYLCASSFEHGTAVLNSPLHFGNGTRLTVT.

V and J are TRBV5-1 and TRBJ2-7; the D is unclear. Trimming took 0 bases from V and 2 from J, leaving 12 bases between them. This CDR3 region has 15 residues. The germline V gene has CDR1 SGHRS and CDR2 YFSETQ. Here the CDR3 reads CASSLGSGRTYEQYF. CDR3 coding DNA: TGCGCCAGCAGCTTGGGGTCGGGTAGAACCTACGAGCAGTACTTC.

This chain uses TRBV18 with TRBJ1-2; D is uncertain. The length of the CDR3 is 12 residues. V lost 1 base and J lost 6, with 6 bases in between. The germline V gene has CDR1 KGHSH and CDR2 LQKENI. Written as DNA, the CDR3 is TGTGCCAGCTCACCACTGGGCCATGGCTACACCTTC. This encodes CASSPLGHGYTF.

This clone has just a few counts. Since the CDR3 does not end with the conserved phenylalanine or tryptophan, this likely comes from a read error. The DNA is omitted, as the CDR3 cannot be located on it reliably, and the CDR3 follows TCRdb's listing. The CDR3 is CASSSLWTGAGDGV. The chain recombines TRBV11-2 with TRBJ1-1; TRBD1, the table's D call, was not compared with the DNA. Germline CDR1 reads SGHAT; CDR2 reads FQNNGV. Both ends counted, the CDR3 spans 14 residues.

The chain employs TRBV3-1 (or the pseudogene TRBV3-2) and TRBJ1-6; no definite D call. Trimming removed 1 base from V and 9 bases from J, with 13 bases in between. The CDR3 covers 15 residues. From germline, CDR1 is LGHDT and CDR2 YNNKEL (reference sequence). CDR3 sequence: CASSQGSGSGSPLHF. DNA of the CDR3: TGTGCCAGCAGCCAAGGGTCGGGATCGGGTTCACCCCTCCACTTT.

The gene calls are TRBV9 and TRBJ2-5, with 7 bases identical to TRBD1. V shed 0 bases and J 0 bases; nucleotides not matched to a gene: 11. The CDR3 is 18 residues long. In germline, CDR1 is SGDLS, CDR2 YYNGEE. CDR3 amino acids: CASSVGVSPGGYQETQYF. The CDR3 coding sequence is TGTGCCAGCAGCGTAGGGGTATCCCCAGGGGGTTACCAAGAGACCCAGTACTTC. Together with reference TRBV9 and TRBJ2-5, the CDR3 gives the full variable domain: DSGVTQTPKHLITATGQRVTLRCSPRSGDLSVYWYQQSLDQGLQFLIQYYNGEERAKGNILERFSAQQFPDLHSELNLSSLELGDSALYFCASSVGVSPGGYQETQYFGPGTRLLVL.

This chain joins TRBV5-1 and TRBJ1-5; 7 bases are a match to TRBD1. The germline V gene encodes CDR1 SGHRS and CDR2 YFSETQ. The CDR3 is 15 residues long. V lost 0 bases, J lost 4 bases, and 4 bases stayed unmatched. The CDR3 coding sequence is TGCGCCAGCAGCTTGGCTGGACAGGTAAATCAGCCCCAGCATTTT. This translates into CASSLAGQVNQPQHF. Based on the CDR3 plus reference TRBV5-1 and TRBJ1-5, the full variable domain is KAGVTQTPRYLIKTRGQQVTLSCSPISGHRSVSWYQQTPGQGLQFLFEYFSETQRNKGNFPGRFSGRQFSNSRSEMNVSTLELGDSALYLCASSLAGQVNQPQHFGDGTRLSIL.

CDR3 bases: TGTGCCACCAGTGAAACGCGGGGGGGGAAAACCGGGGAGCTGTTTTTT. As protein: CATSETRGGKTGELFF. J is TRBJ2-2 and V is TRBV24-1, with TRBD2 matching 9 bases. Looked up from germline, CDR1 is KGHDR and CDR2 is SFDVKD. The CDR3 is 16 amino acids. V lost 4 bases, J lost 5 bases, and 7 bases stayed unmatched.

This chain connects TRBV4-2 to TRBJ2-2; 7 positions match TRBD2. V lost 4 bases to trimming and J lost 2 bases; unmatched junction nucleotides: 10. CDR3 length: 17 amino acids. CDR1 is LGHNA, CDR2 YNFKEQ, per germline. CDR3 amino acids: CASSPVAGTTNTGELFF. The CDR3 nucleotides are TGTGCCAGCAGCCCCGTTGCCGGGACTACTAACACCGGGGAGCTGTTTTTT.

This chain joins TRBV25-1 and TRBJ2-7; 8 bases align to TRBD1. V lost 4 bases to trimming and J lost 4 bases; unmatched junction nucleotides: 12. Germline V CDR1 and CDR2: MGHDK, SYGVNS. This CDR3 spans 16 amino acids. DNA of the CDR3: TGTGCCAGCAGTGCGCGGGAAACGACAGGGGAGTACGAGCAGTACTTC. Its protein is CASSARETTGEYEQYF.

The V gene is TRBV29-1, the J gene TRBJ2-4; 9 nucleotides match TRBD1. Germline CDR1 reads SQVTM; CDR2 reads ANQGSEA. The CDR3 totals 16 residues. With 0 bases clipped from V and 1 base from J, the junction kept 4 bases outside the gene matches. The DNA of the CDR3 is TGCAGCGTTGAAGATGGGGACAGGGTTGCCAAAAACATTCAGTACTTC. Its translation: CSVEDGDRVAKNIQYF.

The genes are TRBV9 and TRBJ1-1, with D maybe TRBD1 (5 bases). Germline CDR1 SGDLS, CDR2 YYNGEE. The V and J ends lost 0 bases and 5 bases respectively, with 14 bases between them. CDR3 size: 15 residues. CDR3 loop: CASSVEGQGITEAFF. The CDR3 DNA reads TGTGCCAGCAGCGTAGAGGGGCAGGGTATAACTGAAGCTTTCTTT.

V and J are TRBV19 and TRBJ2-5; tentatively, D is TRBD2 (6 bases). Trimming cost V 5 bases and J 5 bases, with 15 bases left between them. CDR3 length: 14 residues. CDR1 LNHDA and CDR2 SQIVND come from the germline V gene (reference sequence). The CDR3 coding sequence is TGTGCCAGTAGTTTCGGGGGATCAGAGGAGACCCAGTACTTC. It yields the protein CASSFGGSEETQYF.

The V gene is TRBV5-4, the J gene TRBJ2-5; 9 bases align to TRBD1. In germline, CDR1 is SGHNT, CDR2 YYREEE (reference sequence). CDR3 length: 15 amino acids. J lost 5 bases, V lost 4 bases, and 9 bases had no gene match. CDR3 sequence (DNA): TGTGCCAGCAGCGTGGGACAGGGTGTCGGGGAGACCCAGTACTTC. It specifies CASSVGQGVGETQYF.

This clone was seen more than once but under ten times. The chain employs TRBV5-1 and TRBJ1-1, with D maybe TRBD1 (5 bases). The CDR3 extends over 12 amino acids. Germline CDR1 is SGHRS and CDR2 is YFSETQ. Trimming pared 4 bases from V and 8 bases from J, leaving 12 bases between. CDR3 loop: CASSRDGLEAFF. The CDR3 DNA reads as TGCGCCAGCAGCCGGGACGGACTAGAAGCTTTCTTT.

The chain joins TRBV9 to TRBJ2-1; no definite D call. Trimming removed 4 bases from V and 8 bases from J, with 13 bases in between. The CDR3 length is 13 residues. Looked up from germline, CDR1 is SGDLS and CDR2 is YYNGEE. The CDR3 DNA is TGTGCCAGCAGCCCTAGTGATTTCGATGAGCAGTTCTTC. It specifies CASSPSDFDEQFF. Complete variable domain (other parts from reference TRBV9 and TRBJ2-1): DSGVTQTPKHLITATGQRVTLRCSPRSGDLSVYWYQQSLDQGLQFLIQYYNGEERAKGNILERFSAQQFPDLHSELNLSSLELGDSALYFCASSPSDFDEQFFGPGTRLTVL.